These 15 T cell receptor beta chains originate from one sample sequenced in a study of blood T cell repertoires in COVID-19. The method was immunoSEQ multiplex PCR; TCRdb's version includes in-frame clones alone and lacks a portion of them. This table holds about 290,000 clones, roughly 88% found once. The sample was peripheral blood. These receptors all come from a woman aged 25 to 39 with active or convalescent COVID-19.

V is TRBV24-1 and J is TRBJ1-5; D uncertain. Germline V lookup: CDR1 KGHDR, CDR2 SFDVKD. The CDR3 loop spans 13 amino acids. Trimming left V 1 base short and J 6 bases short, with 6 bases between. CDR3 residues: CATSDFSGQPQHF. DNA of the CDR3: TGTGCCACCAGTGATTTCAGTGGTCAGCCCCAGCATTTT.

Points on this clone: Distinct nucleotide sequences in the sample also encode this CDR3. The chain recombines TRBV5-6 with TRBJ2-1; TRBD2 agrees at 8 bases. V lost 2 bases, J lost 4 bases, and 5 bases stayed unmatched. The CDR3 has 15 residues. Germline V gene data show CDR1 as SGHDT and CDR2 as YYEEEE. The CDR3 DNA follows: TGTGCCAGCAGCTTAGGGCTAGCGGGTTACAATGAGCAGTTCTTC. Translated, it gives CASSLGLAGYNEQFF.

The chain has TRBV25-1 and TRBJ1-1; D is ambiguous. V lost 2 bases and J lost 1, with 14 bases in between. The CDR3 is made up of 16 amino acids. Germline assignment: CDR1 MGHDK and CDR2 SYGVNS. The CDR3 nucleotides read TGTGCCAGCAGTGAAATCGGGATTTACAGGAACACTGAAGCTTTCTTT. Its translation: CASSEIGIYRNTEAFF.

The chain joins TRBV24-1 to TRBJ2-3; TRBD2 matches at 14 bases. Germline-derived CDR1 and CDR2 are KGHDR and SFDVKD. The V and J ends lost 7 bases and 0 bases, in that order; junction bases with no gene match: 5. The length of the CDR3 is 17 residues. DNA of the CDR3: TGTGCCACCAGGGGACTAGCGGGGGCCGACAGCACAGATACGCAGTATTTT. It encodes CATRGLAGADSTDTQYF.

To note about this clone: The identical CDR3 is also encoded by other nucleotide sequences in the sample. J is TRBJ2-7 and V is TRBV28, with 7 bases fitting TRBD1. V shed 6 bases and J 2 bases; nucleotides not matched to a gene: 1. Germline V gene lookup returns CDR1 MDHEN and CDR2 SYDVKM. The CDR3 spans 12 residues. CDR3 sequence: CASRQGAYEQYF. In nucleotides, the CDR3 is TGTGCCAGCAGGCAGGGGGCCTACGAGCAGTACTTC.

This chain uses TRBV5-1 with TRBJ2-1, with 9 bases aligning to TRBD2. Germline V lookup: CDR1 SGHRS, CDR2 YFSETQ. The CDR3 has 17 amino acids. V lost 6 bases and J lost 8; bases outside the gene matches: 18. CDR3 coding DNA: TGCGCCAGCACCTTTGGACTAGCGTTGGGTATTGGGGATGAGCAGTTCTTC. The encoded protein is CASTFGLALGIGDEQFF.

This CDR3 is CASSFRRGPYNEQFF. CDR3 nucleotide sequence: TGTGCCAGCAGCTTTCGGCGGGGGCCCTACAATGAGCAGTTCTTC. The rearrangement uses TRBV7-2 and TRBJ2-1; tentative D call: TRBD2 (7 bases). Germline values: CDR1 SGHTA, CDR2 FQGNSA. This CDR3 is 15 amino acids long. Trimming took off 3 bases at V and 2 bases at J, with 11 bases between the two ends.

The chain recombines TRBV5-1 with TRBJ2-3, with TRBD1 as a possible D gene (5 bases). This CDR3 contains 13 residues. With 5 bases removed from V and 2 bases from J, the gap between germline ends came to 9 bases. CDR1 SGHRS and CDR2 YFSETQ come from the germline V gene. As DNA, the CDR3 is TGCGCCAGCAGAACAGGTCCCACAGATACGCAGTATTTT. Encoded protein: CASRTGPTDTQYF.

The chain recombines TRBV7-9 with TRBJ2-4, with TRBD1 matching over 9 bases. Trimming cost V 2 bases and J 7 bases; bases outside gene matches: 6. The CDR3 sequence is 15 residues long. The germline CDR1 and CDR2 sequences are SEHNR and FQNEAQ (reference sequence). The chain's CDR3 is CASSLQGQGSNIQYF. The CDR3 DNA sequence: TGTGCCAGCAGCTTACAAGGACAGGGGAGTAACATTCAGTACTTC.

CDR3 in amino acids: CASSLTRGYEQYF. In nucleotides, the CDR3 is TGTGCCAGCAGCTTAACGCGGGGGTACGAGCAGTACTTC. This chain uses TRBV7-3 with TRBJ2-7; 7 bases map to TRBD2. The V segment lost 0 bases and the J segment 4 bases; nucleotides outside the gene matches: 0. The CDR3 has 13 amino acids. Germline loops: CDR1 SGHTA, CDR2 FQGTGA. The full variable domain, completed using reference TRBV7-3 and TRBJ2-7, is GAGVSQTPSNKVTEKGKYVELRCDPISGHTALYWYRQSLGQGPEFLIYFQGTGAADDSGLPNDRFFAVRPEGSVSTLKIQRTERGDSAVYLCASSLTRGYEQYFGPGTRLTVT.

The V and J genes are TRBV9 and TRBJ2-7; D perhaps matches TRBD2 (5 bases). V was pared by 3 bases and J by 0 bases, with 10 bases between. Germline loops: CDR1 SGDLS, CDR2 YYNGEE. CDR3 length equals 14 residues. The CDR3 loop is CASSADGDSYEQYF. The CDR3 nucleotides are TGTGCCAGCAGCGCGGACGGGGACTCCTACGAGCAGTACTTC.

This chain uses TRBV19 with TRBJ2-1, with D unresolved. From germline, CDR1 is LNHDA and CDR2 SQIVND (reference sequence). This CDR3 comprises 14 residues. Trimming left V 6 bases short and J 5 bases short, with 14 bases between. The CDR3 nucleotides read TGTGCCAGTAGCCCACCGCGGATCAACAATGAGCAGTTCTTC. It translates to CASSPPRINNEQFF.

V is TRBV6-5 and J is TRBJ2-3; no definite D call. V was pared by 0 bases and J by 2 bases, with 6 bases between. CDR1 is MNHEY and CDR2 is SVGAGI in the germline V gene. The CDR3 spans 14 residues. In DNA, the CDR3 is TGTGCCAGCAGTTACTCTGACACCACAGATACGCAGTATTTT. It is translated as CASSYSDTTDTQYF.

The chain couples TRBV28 to TRBJ1-2; possible D gene TRBD1, 5 bases. The germline gives CDR1 MDHEN, CDR2 SYDVKM. V lost 6 bases and J 6 bases, leaving 20 bases between the germline ends. The CDR3 runs to 15 residues. CDR3 bases: TGTGCCAGCAGGATCTCGGGGGATAGGGAAAATGGCTACACCTTC. Translation gives CASRISGDRENGYTF.

The chain uses TRBV12-3 or TRBV12-4 and TRBJ2-5; tentative D call: TRBD1 (6 bases). CDR3 length: 13 residues. Trimming stripped 6 bases from V and 4 bases from J, with 12 bases between. This chain's CDR3 is CASRDSRGETQYF. For the CDR3, the DNA is TGTGCCAGCAGGGACTCCAGGGGAGAGACCCAGTACTTC.